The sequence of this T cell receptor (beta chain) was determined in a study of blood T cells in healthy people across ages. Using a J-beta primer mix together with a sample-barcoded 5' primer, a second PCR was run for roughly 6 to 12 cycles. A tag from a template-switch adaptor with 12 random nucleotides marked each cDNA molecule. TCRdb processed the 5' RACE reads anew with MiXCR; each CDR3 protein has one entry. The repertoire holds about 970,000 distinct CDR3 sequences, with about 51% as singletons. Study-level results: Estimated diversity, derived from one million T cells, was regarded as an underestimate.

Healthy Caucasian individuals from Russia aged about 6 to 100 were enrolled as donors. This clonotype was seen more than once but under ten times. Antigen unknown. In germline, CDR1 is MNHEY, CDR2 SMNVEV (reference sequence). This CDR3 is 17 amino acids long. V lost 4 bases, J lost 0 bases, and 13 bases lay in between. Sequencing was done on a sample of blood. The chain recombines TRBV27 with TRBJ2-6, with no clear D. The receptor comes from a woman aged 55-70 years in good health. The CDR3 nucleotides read TGTGCCAGCAGTTCCCTAGGCTTTAACTCTGGGGCCAACGTCCTGACTTTC. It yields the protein CASSSLGFNSGANVLTF.